The 14 T cell receptor beta chains below were found in one sample sequenced in a study of blood T cells in healthy people across ages. A sample-barcoded 5' primer and a J-beta primer mix were used in a second PCR of roughly 6 to 11 cycles. TCRdb ran MiXCR on the 5' RACE reads and lists one entry per CDR3 protein. Among around 870,000 distinct CDR3 sequences, less than 35% were seen once, and the ten largest hold 17%. The specimen sequenced was blood. Every receptor here comes from a woman over 75 in good health.

This clonotype was recorded many times. In DNA, the CDR3 is TGTGCCAGCAGCTACACAGGGGACACAGATACGCAGTATTTT. Translating gives CASSYTGDTDTQYF. The rearrangement joins TRBV7-2 to TRBJ2-3; the match to TRBD1 covers 7 bases. The V gene's germline CDR1 is SGHTA and CDR2 FQGNSA. The J segment lost 2 bases and the V segment lost 4 bases, leaving 3 bases of the junction unmatched. The CDR3 is 14 amino acids.

This clonotype has more than one count but fewer than ten. This may be a read error: a much more frequent sequence differs by one nucleotide. The chain is built from TRBV11-2 and TRBJ2-1; D may be TRBD1 (6 bases). The end of the DNA fits TRBJ2-7 better, so the J call may be wrong. CDR1 and CDR2 (germline): SGHAT, FQNNGV. CDR3 size: 15 residues. The DNA for the CDR3 is TGTGCCAGCAGCTTATTCAGGGGCTCCTACAATGAGCAGTACTTC. It specifies CASSLFRGSYNEQYF.

The chain employs TRBV24-1 and TRBJ2-1, with D perhaps given as TRBD1 or TRBD2 (5 bases each). V lost 4 bases and J 7 bases, leaving 16 bases between the germline ends. Per the germline V gene, CDR1 is KGHDR and CDR2 is SFDVKD. CDR3 length: 15 amino acids. CDR3 residues: CATSDPHKGRNEQFF. The DNA of the CDR3 is TGTGCCACCAGTGACCCCCACAAGGGGAGAAATGAGCAGTTCTTC.

About this clonotype: This may be a read error: a much more frequent sequence differs by one nucleotide. The V and J genes are TRBV7-2 and TRBJ2-7; TRBD1 is a possible D gene (6 bases). The CDR3 consists of 14 residues. Per germline, CDR1 SGHTA and CDR2 FQGNSA. The CDR3 bases are TGTGCCGGCAGCTTAGCGCAGGGGTCCTACGAGCAGTACTTC. Translation: CAGSLAQGSYEQYF.

This clonotype was seen repeatedly, ten times or more. The rearrangement links TRBV9 to TRBJ2-1, with 7 bases identical to TRBD1. Germline V lookup: CDR1 SGDLS, CDR2 YYNGEE. This CDR3 is 13 amino acids long. The J segment lost 6 bases and the V segment lost 3 bases, leaving 3 bases of the junction unmatched. CDR3: CASSGTGVNEQFF. In DNA form, the CDR3 reads TGTGCCAGCAGCGGAACAGGGGTCAATGAGCAGTTCTTC.

The chain is built from TRBV20-1 and TRBJ1-6, with D unclear. CDR3 length equals 17 residues. In germline, CDR1 is DFQATT, CDR2 SNEGSKA (reference sequence). Trimming stripped 0 bases from V and 0 bases from J, with 12 bases between. The CDR3 region has the DNA TGCAGTGCTAGAGATAGGACGAGGAGCTCCTATAATTCACCCCTCCACTTT. It yields the protein CSARDRTRSSYNSPLHF.

A note on this clonotype: A much larger clone sits a single nucleotide away, making a read error possible. The chain joins TRBV28 to TRBJ2-1, with TRBD1 matching 7 bases. The CDR3 runs to 13 residues. The germline V gene encodes CDR1 MDHEN and CDR2 SYDVKM. After removal of 5 bases from V and 8 bases from J, the junction contained 6 bases not matched to a gene. The chain's CDR3 is CASSLDRWDEQFF. The CDR3 DNA reads as TGTGCCAGCAGTCTGGACAGGTGGGATGAGCAGTTCTTC.

The V gene is TRBV5-1, the J gene TRBJ1-1; 8 bases agree with TRBD1. Germline V lookup: CDR1 SGHRS, CDR2 YFSETQ. This CDR3 comprises 16 residues. J lost 7 bases, V lost 0 bases, and 11 bases had no gene match. The CDR3, as DNA: TGCGCCAGCAGCTTGGACGGGACAGGAGCTAACGGTGAAGCTTTCTTT. This gives the protein CASSLDGTGANGEAFF.

This clonotype was detected a few times. The chain carries TRBV9 and TRBJ2-3; the match to TRBD1 covers 8 bases. V was pared by 0 bases and J by 2 bases, with 2 bases of the junction left unmatched. Germline lookup yields CDR1 SGDLS and CDR2 YYNGEE. This CDR3 spans 15 amino acids. CDR3 DNA: TGTGCCAGCAGCGTAGGGGGACAGGTCACAGATACGCAGTATTTT. As protein: CASSVGGQVTDTQYF.

This clonotype has a count of ten or more. The chain has TRBV12-3 or TRBV12-4 and TRBJ1-4; no clear D gene. CDR3 size: 12 residues. Trimming removed 6 bases at V and 2 bases at J, with 4 bases between. CDR3 DNA sequence: TGTGCCAGCAGAAGGACTAATGAAAAACTGTTTTTT. This translates into CASRRTNEKLFF.

This clonotype has just a few counts. A much larger clone lies one base from this, so it may be a read error. CDR3 residues: CASTTNSGANVRTF. In DNA, the CDR3 is TGTGCCAGCACCACCAACTCTGGGGCCAACGTCCGGACTTTC. This chain joins TRBV12-3 or TRBV12-4 and TRBJ2-6, with D possibly matching TRBD1 (5 bases). The CDR3 has 14 amino acids.

Ten or more counts support this clonotype. The chain employs TRBV7-2 and TRBJ2-2; D remains unclear. Germline CDR1 reads SGHTA; CDR2 reads FQGNSA. The V and J ends lost 1 base and 1 base respectively, with 7 bases between them. The CDR3 is 15 residues long. CDR3 DNA: TGTGCCAGCAGCTTAGAAGGCTTGAACACCGGGGAGCTGTTTTTT. It specifies CASSLEGLNTGELFF.

Ten or more counts support this clonotype. This chain joins TRBV18 and TRBJ1-6, with a weak D call TRBD1 (5 bases). This CDR3 comprises 14 residues. Germline V CDR1 and CDR2: KGHSH, LQKENI. Trimming took off 5 bases at V and 6 bases at J, with 11 bases between the two ends. DNA for the CDR3: TGTGCCAGCTCAATATCTGGGGGTAATTCACCCCTCCACTTT. Protein: CASSISGGNSPLHF.

Turning to this clonotype: This may be a read error: a much more frequent sequence differs by one nucleotide. The chain employs TRBV12-3 or TRBV12-4 and TRBJ2-5; D could derive from TRBD1 or TRBD2 (6 bases each). The CDR3 covers 14 residues. Trimming shortened V by 6 bases and J by 11 bases, and 22 bases separated the two germline ends. CDR3 in amino acids: CASRLGGFYNEQYF. CDR3 bases: TGTGCCAGCAGGTTGGGGGGCTTCTACAATGAGCAGTACTTC.